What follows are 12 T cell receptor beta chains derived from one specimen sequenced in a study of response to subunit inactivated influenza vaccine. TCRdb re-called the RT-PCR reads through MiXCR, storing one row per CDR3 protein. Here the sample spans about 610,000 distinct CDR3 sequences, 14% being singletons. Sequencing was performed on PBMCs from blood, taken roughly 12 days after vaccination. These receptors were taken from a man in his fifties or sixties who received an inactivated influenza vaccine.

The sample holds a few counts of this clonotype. The CDR3 loop is CASDTGWNWETQYF. CDR3 nucleotide sequence: TGTGCCAGCGATACAGGGTGGAATTGGGAGACCCAGTACTTC. This sequence joins TRBV28 and TRBJ2-5; weak D call: TRBD1 (6 bases). Trimming took off 8 bases at V and 5 bases at J, with 18 bases between the two ends. Per the germline V gene, CDR1 is MDHEN and CDR2 is SYDVKM. This CDR3 has 14 residues.

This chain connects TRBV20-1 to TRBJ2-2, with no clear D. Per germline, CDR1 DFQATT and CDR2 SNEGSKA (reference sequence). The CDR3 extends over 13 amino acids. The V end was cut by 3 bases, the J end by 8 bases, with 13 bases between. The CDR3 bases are TGCAGTGCTAGGGCCGGCAGCCTAGGGGAGCTGTTTTTT. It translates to CSARAGSLGELFF.

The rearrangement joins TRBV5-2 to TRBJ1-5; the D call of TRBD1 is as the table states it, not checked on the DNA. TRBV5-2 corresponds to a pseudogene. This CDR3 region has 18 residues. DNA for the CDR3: TGTGCCATGAGCACCGGGCAGGGGGTAGGTTCGAGCAATCAGCCCCAGCATTTT. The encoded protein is CAMSTGQGVGSSNQPQHF.

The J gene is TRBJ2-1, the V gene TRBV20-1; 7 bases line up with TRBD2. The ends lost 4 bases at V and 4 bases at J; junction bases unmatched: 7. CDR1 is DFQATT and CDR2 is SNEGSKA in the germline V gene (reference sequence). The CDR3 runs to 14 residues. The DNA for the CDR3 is TGCAGTGCTACCGAGTGGGAGGGGTACAATGAGCAGTTCTTC. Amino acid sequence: CSATEWEGYNEQFF.

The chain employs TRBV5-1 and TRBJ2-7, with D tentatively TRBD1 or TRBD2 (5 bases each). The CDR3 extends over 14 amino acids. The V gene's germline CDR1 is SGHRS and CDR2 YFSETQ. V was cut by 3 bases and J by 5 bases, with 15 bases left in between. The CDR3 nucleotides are TGCGCCAGCAGCTACATGGCAGGGACCAACGAGCAGTACTTC. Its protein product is CASSYMAGTNEQYF.

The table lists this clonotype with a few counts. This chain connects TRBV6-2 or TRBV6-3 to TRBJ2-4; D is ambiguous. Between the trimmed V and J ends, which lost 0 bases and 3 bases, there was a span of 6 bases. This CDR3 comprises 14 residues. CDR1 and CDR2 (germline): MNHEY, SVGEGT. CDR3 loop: CASSYSQIKNIQYF. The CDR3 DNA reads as TGTGCCAGCAGTTACTCACAGATCAAAAACATTCAGTACTTC.

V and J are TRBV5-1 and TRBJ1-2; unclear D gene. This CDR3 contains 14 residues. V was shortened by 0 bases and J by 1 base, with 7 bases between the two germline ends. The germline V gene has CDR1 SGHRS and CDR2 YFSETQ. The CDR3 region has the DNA TGCGCCAGCAGCTTGGATCAGGTTAACTATGGCTACACCTTC. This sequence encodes CASSLDQVNYGYTF.

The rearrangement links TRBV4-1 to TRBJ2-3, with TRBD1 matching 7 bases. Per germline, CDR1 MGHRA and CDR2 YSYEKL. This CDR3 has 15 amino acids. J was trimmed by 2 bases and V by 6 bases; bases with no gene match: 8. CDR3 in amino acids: CASRWLQGPTDTQYF. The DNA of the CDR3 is TGCGCCAGCAGATGGTTACAGGGGCCCACAGATACGCAGTATTTT.

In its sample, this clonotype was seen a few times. This CDR3 reads CASNGRMNTEAFF. Written as DNA, the CDR3 is TGTGCCAGTAATGGGCGGATGAACACTGAAGCTTTCTTT. The chain uses TRBV19 and TRBJ1-1; D unclear. The CDR3 contains 13 residues. Germline V gene lookup returns CDR1 LNHDA and CDR2 SQIVND (reference sequence). V was shortened by 7 bases and J by 0 bases, with 9 bases between the two germline ends.

DNA of the CDR3: TGTGCCAGCATGAGAGGCGGGACGGGTGGCGAGCAGTACTTC. This sequence encodes CASMRGGTGGEQYF. The chain combines TRBV3-1 with TRBJ2-7; D possibly corresponds to TRBD2 (6 bases). The CDR3 extends over 14 amino acids. In germline, CDR1 is LGHDT, CDR2 YNNKEL (reference sequence). Trimming removed 7 bases from V and 6 bases from J, with 19 bases in between.

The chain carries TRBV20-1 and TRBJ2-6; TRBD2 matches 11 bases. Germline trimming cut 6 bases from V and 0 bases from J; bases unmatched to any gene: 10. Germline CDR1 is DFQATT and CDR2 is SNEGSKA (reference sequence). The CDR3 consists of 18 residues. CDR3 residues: CSAPTATSGNSGANVLTF. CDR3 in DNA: TGCAGTGCGCCGACCGCGACTAGCGGGAACTCTGGGGCCAACGTCCTGACTTTC.

The CDR3 DNA sequence: TGCAGTGCTAGAGCTGGCGGGGGGGCCATAGATACGCAGTATTTT. This sequence encodes CSARAGGGAIDTQYF. The chain employs TRBV20-1 and TRBJ2-3, with 9 bases matching TRBD2. The ends lost 1 base at V and 5 bases at J; junction bases unmatched: 7. The CDR3 covers 15 residues. Germline-derived CDR1 and CDR2 are DFQATT and SNEGSKA (reference sequence).